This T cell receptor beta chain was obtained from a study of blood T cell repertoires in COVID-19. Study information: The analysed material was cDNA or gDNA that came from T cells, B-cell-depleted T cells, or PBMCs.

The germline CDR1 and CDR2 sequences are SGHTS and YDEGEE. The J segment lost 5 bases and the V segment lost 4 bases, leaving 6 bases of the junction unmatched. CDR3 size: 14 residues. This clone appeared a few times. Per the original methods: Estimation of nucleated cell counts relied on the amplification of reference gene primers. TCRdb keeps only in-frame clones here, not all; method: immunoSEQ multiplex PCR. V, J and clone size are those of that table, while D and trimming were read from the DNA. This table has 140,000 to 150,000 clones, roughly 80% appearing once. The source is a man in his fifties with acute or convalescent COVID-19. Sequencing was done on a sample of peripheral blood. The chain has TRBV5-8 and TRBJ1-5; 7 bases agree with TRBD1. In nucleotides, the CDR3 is TGTGCCAGCAGCGCAGAGGGGGCCCATCAGCCCCAGCATTTT. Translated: CASSAEGAHQPQHF.